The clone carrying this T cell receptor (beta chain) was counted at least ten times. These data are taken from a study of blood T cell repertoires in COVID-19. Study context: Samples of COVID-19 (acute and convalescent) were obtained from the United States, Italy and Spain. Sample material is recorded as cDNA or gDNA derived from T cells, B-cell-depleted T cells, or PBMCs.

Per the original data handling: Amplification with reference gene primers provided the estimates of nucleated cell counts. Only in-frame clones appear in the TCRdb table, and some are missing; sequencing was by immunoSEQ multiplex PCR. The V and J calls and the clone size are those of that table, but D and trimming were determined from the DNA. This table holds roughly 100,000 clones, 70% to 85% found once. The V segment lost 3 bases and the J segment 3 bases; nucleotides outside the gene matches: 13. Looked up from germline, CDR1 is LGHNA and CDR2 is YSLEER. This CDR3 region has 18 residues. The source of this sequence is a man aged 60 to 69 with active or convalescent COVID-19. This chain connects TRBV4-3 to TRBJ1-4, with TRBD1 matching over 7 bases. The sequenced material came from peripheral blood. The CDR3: CASSQRAGGPLANEKLFF. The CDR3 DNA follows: TGCGCCAGCAGCCAGAGGGCAGGGGGGCCCCTTGCTAATGAAAAACTGTTTTTT.